The sequence of this TCR beta chain was determined in a study of OX40 agonist ivuxolimab in advanced cancers. Turning to the study itself: It was ivuxolimab, an agonistic anti-OX40 (CD134) antibody, that patients were treated with.

Trimming took 5 bases from V and 3 from J; bases not matched to a gene: 14. CDR1 is LNHNV and CDR2 is YYDKDF in the germline V gene (reference sequence). The CDR3 is made up of 18 amino acids. Only in-frame clones appear in the TCRdb table, and some are missing; sequencing was by immunoSEQ multiplex PCR. The table shows fewer than 70,000 clones, with more than 75% occurring only once. This TCR came from an adult with an advanced solid tumor such as melanoma, head and neck, liver or kidney cancer. The starting material was CD4+ or CD8+ T cells sorted from blood, obtained in a trial of the OX40 agonist ivuxolimab. The chain has TRBV15 and TRBJ2-1; TRBD2 agrees at 9 bases. The CDR3 sequence is CATSPPDPLAGLYNEQFF. The CDR3, as DNA: TGTGCCACCAGCCCACCAGACCCTCTAGCGGGACTCTACAATGAGCAGTTCTTC. Variable domain in full (rest from reference TRBV15 and TRBJ2-1): DAMVIQNPRYQVTQFGKPVTLSCSQTLNHNVMYWYQQKSSQAPKLLFHYYDKDFNNEADTPDNFQSRRPNTSFCFLDIRSPGLGDTAMYLCATSPPDPLAGLYNEQFFGPGTRLTVL.